This is a list of T cell receptor beta chains from one sample in a study of shared clonotypes between healthy human individuals. The table came from immunoSEQ multiplex PCR; TCRdb's copy has only in-frame clones and leaves some out. This table holds some 1.5 million clones, about 98% found once. The material sequenced was naive CD4+ T cells sorted from blood. The receptors were sampled from a man aged 30-40 years in good health. CDR3s include the opening cysteine and the closing phenylalanine or tryptophan. Fields, in order: CDR3 length, J gene, D gene, clone size, V gene, CDR3 protein, CDR3 DNA. D genes are given only for firm matches. Clone size is given for some rows only: seen once, a few or many times, or a class if the clone is expanded.

>13|TRBJ1-2|NA|NA|TRBV7-9
CASSLGADYGYTF
TGTGCCAGCAGCCTTGGGGCGGACTATGGCTACACCTTC
>15|TRBJ2-2|TRBD1|NA|TRBV10-1
CASRPGQGAAGELFF
TGCGCCAGCAGGCCGGGACAGGGGGCGGCCGGGGAGCTGTTTTTT
>14|TRBJ2-7|TRBD2|NA|TRBV19
CASSKAGTNYEQYF
TGTGCCAGTAGTAAGGCCGGGACTAACTACGAGCAGTACTTC
>14|TRBJ2-7|NA|NA|TRBV7-7
CASSLSPGVYEQYF
TGTGCCAGCAGCTTATCCCCGGGAGTCTACGAGCAGTACTTC
>15|TRBJ2-7|TRBD2|once|TRBV7-8
CASSSLAGPKYEQYF
TGTGCCAGCAGCTCGTTAGCGGGGCCCAAATACGAGCAGTACTTC
>10|TRBJ2-5|NA|NA|TRBV29-1
CSGAGATQYF
TGCAGCGGGGCTGGTGCGACCCAGTACTTC
>13|TRBJ2-7|NA|NA|TRBV5-4
CASSLGIGYEQYF
TGTGCCAGCAGCTTGGGCATTGGCTACGAGCAGTACTTC
>16|TRBJ2-1|TRBD1|NA|TRBV9
CASSVATTGYRYEQFF
TGTGCCAGCAGCGTAGCTACGACAGGGTATAGGTATGAGCAGTTCTTC
>16|TRBJ2-5|TRBD2|NA|TRBV5-5
CASSIRTSGTQETQYF
TGTGCCAGCAGCATTAGGACTAGCGGGACCCAAGAGACCCAGTACTTC
>15|TRBJ2-5|TRBD1|NA|TRBV6-1
CASNPRGHRGETQYF
TGTGCCAGCAATCCCAGGGGGCATCGTGGAGAGACCCAGTACTTC
>9|TRBJ1-1|NA|NA|TRBV29-1
CSGGQEAFF
TGCAGCGGTGGACAGGAAGCTTTCTTT
>15|TRBJ2-3|NA|NA|TRBV5-1
CASSSTRISTDTQYF
TGCGCCAGCAGCTCGACTAGGATTTCCACAGATACGCAGTATTTT
>20|TRBJ2-1|TRBD2|NA|TRBV28
CASRRLAGGQGDSSYNEQFF
TGTGCCAGCCGTAGGCTGGCGGGAGGGCAGGGGGATAGTTCCTACAATGAGCAGTTCTTC
>16|TRBJ1-2|TRBD1|NA|TRBV14
CASSQDSPGGYYGYTF
TGTGCCAGCAGCCAAGATTCCCCAGGGGGGTACTATGGCTACACCTTC
>15|TRBJ2-1|NA|NA|TRBV5-1
CASSGLPTGANEQFF
TGCGCCAGCAGCGGCCTTCCCACTGGGGCCAATGAGCAGTTCTTC
>17|TRBJ2-7|TRBD2|NA|TRBV27
CASSSDRLAGLFYEQYF
TGTGCCAGCAGTTCGGACAGACTAGCGGGCCTCTTCTACGAGCAGTACTTC
>15|TRBJ2-7|TRBD2|NA|TRBV7-2
CASSLGLAGVLGQYF
TGTGCCAGCAGCTTAGGGCTAGCGGGAGTTTTAGGGCAGTACTTC
>15|TRBJ2-7|TRBD2|NA|TRBV27
CASSPRTSGDYEQYF
TGTGCCAGCAGTCCCCGGACTAGCGGCGACTACGAGCAGTACTTC
>15|TRBJ1-1|TRBD1|NA|TRBV5-1
CASSSRQGGNTEAFF
TGCGCCAGCAGCTCCCGACAGGGAGGGAACACTGAAGCTTTCTTT
>13|TRBJ1-5|NA|NA|TRBV7-3
CASSLDSNQPQHF
TGTGCCAGCAGCTTAGATTCGAATCAGCCCCAGCATTTT
>13|TRBJ2-3|NA|NA|TRBV28
CASSLERADTQYF
TGTGCCAGCAGTTTGGAGAGGGCCGATACGCAGTATTTT
>13|TRBJ1-1|NA|NA|TRBV5-1
CASSLYRNTEAFF
TGCGCCAGCAGCCTTTATCGCAACACTGAAGCTTTCTTT
>13|TRBJ2-1|NA|NA|TRBV7-2
CASRTDSYNEQFF
TGTGCCAGCAGAACCGACAGCTACAATGAGCAGTTCTTC
>15|TRBJ1-5|NA|NA|TRBV18
CASSPGRNSNQPQHF
TGTGCCAGCTCACCAGGACGAAATAGCAATCAGCCCCAGCATTTT
>15|TRBJ2-7|NA|NA|TRBV7-9
CASSPGGPHSYEQYF
TGTGCCAGCAGCCCTGGCGGTCCACACTCCTACGAGCAGTACTTC
>14|TRBJ1-5|NA|NA|TRBV7-6
CASSPGLGNQPQHF
TGTGCCAGCAGCCCAGGTTTGGGCAATCAGCCCCAGCATTTT
>13|TRBJ2-1|NA|NA|TRBV7-2
CASSLAGWDEQFF
TGTGCCAGCAGCTTAGCGGGGTGGGATGAGCAGTTCTTC
>16|TRBJ2-1|TRBD2|NA|TRBV27
CASSRPGLARSSEQFF
TGTGCCAGCTCCCGTCCGGGACTAGCGCGGTCCAGTGAGCAGTTCTTC
>14|TRBJ2-7|NA|NA|TRBV5-1
CASSLAPGSHEQYF
TGCGCCAGCAGCTTGGCCCCAGGTAGCCACGAGCAGTACTTC
>18|TRBJ2-5|TRBD2|NA|TRBV7-2
CASSSPGLAGGPEETQYF
TGTGCCAGCAGCTCTCCCGGACTAGCGGGAGGTCCTGAAGAGACCCAGTACTTC
>13|TRBJ1-2|NA|NA|TRBV6-1
CASNINWPDGYTF
TGTGCCAGCAATATTAACTGGCCGGATGGCTACACCTTC
>13|TRBJ2-1|NA|NA|TRBV5-4
CASSLRAIDEQFF
TGTGCCAGCAGCTTGCGGGCGATTGATGAGCAGTTCTTC
>16|TRBJ1-4|TRBD1|NA|TRBV6-1
CASSGQGAKDNEKLFF
TGTGCCAGCAGTGGACAGGGGGCGAAGGATAATGAAAAACTGTTTTTT
>15|TRBJ2-7|TRBD1|NA|TRBV7-9
CASSLGQGGTYEQYF
TGTGCCAGCAGCTTAGGACAGGGGGGGACCTACGAGCAGTACTTC
>13|TRBJ2-1|NA|NA|TRBV10-1
CASSESESREQFF
TGCGCCAGCAGTGAGTCGGAGTCCCGCGAGCAGTTCTTC
>13|TRBJ2-7|NA|NA|TRBV25-1
CASSYKATGTKYF
TGTGCCAGCAGCTACAAGGCGACAGGGACTAAGTACTTC
>14|TRBJ2-3|NA|once|TRBV10-1
CASSEWVDTDTQYF
TGCGCCAGCAGTGAATGGGTAGACACAGATACGCAGTATTTT
>13|TRBJ2-7|TRBD2|once|TRBV30
CAWKTSGAYEQYF
TGTGCCTGGAAGACTAGCGGGGCCTACGAGCAGTACTTC
>14|TRBJ2-7|NA|once|TRBV19
CASSIGDTNYEQYF
TGTGCCAGTAGTATAGGGGACACGAATTACGAGCAGTACTTC
>11|TRBJ1-1|NA|NA|TRBV7-9
CASGRNTEAFF
TGTGCCAGCGGGAGGAACACTGAAGCTTTCTTT
>16|TRBJ1-1|TRBD1|NA|TRBV4-1
CASSQDTDRGNTEAFF
TGCGCCAGCAGCCAAGATACGGACAGGGGGAACACTGAAGCTTTCTTT
>15|TRBJ2-7|NA|NA|TRBV9
CASSVVERNSYEQYF
TGTGCCAGCAGCGTAGTCGAGCGGAACTCCTACGAGCAGTACTTC